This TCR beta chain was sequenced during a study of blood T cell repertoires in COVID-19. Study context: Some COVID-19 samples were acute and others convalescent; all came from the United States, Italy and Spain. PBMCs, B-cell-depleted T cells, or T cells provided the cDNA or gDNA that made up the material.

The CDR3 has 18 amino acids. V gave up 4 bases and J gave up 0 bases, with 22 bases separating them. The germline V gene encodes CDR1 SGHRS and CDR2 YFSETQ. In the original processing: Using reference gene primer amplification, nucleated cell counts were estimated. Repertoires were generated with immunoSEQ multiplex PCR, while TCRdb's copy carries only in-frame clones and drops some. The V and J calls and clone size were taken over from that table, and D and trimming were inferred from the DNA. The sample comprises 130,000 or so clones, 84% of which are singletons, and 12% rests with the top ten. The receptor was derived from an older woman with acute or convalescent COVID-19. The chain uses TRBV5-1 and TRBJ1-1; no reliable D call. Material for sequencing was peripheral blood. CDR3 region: CASSAGLGRRTMNTEAFF. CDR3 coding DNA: TGCGCCAGCAGCGCCGGTCTAGGAAGGCGTACCATGAACACTGAAGCTTTCTTT.